The 10 T cell receptor beta chains below were found in one sample sequenced in a study of Graves' ophthalmopathy and Graves' hyperthyroidism. Researchers took RNA transcripts and amplified TCR beta CDR3 regions from them. An opening RT-PCR round employed HTBI primers and preceded a second-round multiplex PCR. In TCRdb, the multiplex PCR reads were re-called with MiXCR into one record per CDR3 protein. The sample yields approximately 700,000 distinct CDR3 sequences, roughly 41% seen once. Specimen: peripheral blood. These receptors came from an adult man with Graves' ophthalmopathy.

The CDR3 reads CATSDKGKGSYEQYF. The DNA for the CDR3 is TGTGCCACCAGTGATAAGGGAAAGGGCTCCTACGAGCAGTACTTC. This rearrangement joins TRBV24-1 to TRBJ2-7; D is uncertain. The ends were cut back, 3 bases at V and 0 bases at J, with 11 bases in the middle. Germline V lookup: CDR1 KGHDR, CDR2 SFDVKD. CDR3 length equals 15 residues.

This clonotype was picked up many times. The chain uses TRBV2 and TRBJ2-6; D is undetermined. The CDR3 length is 15 residues. The V gene's germline CDR1 is SNHLY and CDR2 FYNNEI. V lost 4 bases to trimming and J lost 0 bases, with 7 bases between them. The CDR3 coding sequence is TGTGCCAGCAGTGCGGGTCACTCTGGGGCCAACGTCCTGACTTTC. It encodes CASSAGHSGANVLTF.

This clonotype was picked up many times. The chain joins TRBV20-1 to TRBJ1-6; D is undetermined. Germline-derived CDR1 and CDR2 are DFQATT and SNEGSKA (reference sequence). The CDR3 contains 14 residues. The V end lost 6 bases, the J end lost 8 bases, and 17 bases lay between the germline ends. The CDR3 protein is CSATDSYGDSPLHF. The CDR3 region has the DNA TGCAGTGCGACGGACTCATATGGGGATTCACCCCTCCACTTT.

This clonotype occurred many times. This chain joins TRBV10-2 and TRBJ2-7, with D perhaps assigned TRBD1 or TRBD2 (5 bases each). The CDR3 is 14 amino acids. V lost 6 bases and J 0 bases, leaving 12 bases between the germline ends. CDR1 is WSHSY, CDR2 SAAADI, per germline. The CDR3 coding sequence is TGCGCCAGCAGGCCGGGACCAAACTCCTACGAGCAGTACTTC. The encoded protein is CASRPGPNSYEQYF.

The V and J genes are TRBV20-1 and TRBJ1-2, with TRBD1 identical over 9 bases. The germline gives CDR1 DFQATT, CDR2 SNEGSKA (reference sequence). The CDR3 runs to 15 residues. Losses at the gene ends were 6 bases for V and 4 bases for J; bases not matched to a gene: 12. CDR3 bases: TGCAGTGCACCCGGGACAGGGACTGTTGGCTATGGCTACACCTTC. Protein product: CSAPGTGTVGYGYTF.

This clonotype has only a few counts. V gene TRBV20-1 combines with J gene TRBJ1-1, with D possibly TRBD1 on 5 matching bases. The V gene's germline CDR1 is DFQATT and CDR2 SNEGSKA (reference sequence). The CDR3 loop spans 13 amino acids. Trimming took off 6 bases at V and 0 bases at J, with 11 bases between the two ends. CDR3 DNA: TGCAGTGCCCCTGGGGGAATGAACACTGAAGCTTTCTTT. Residues: CSAPGGMNTEAFF.

Comments on this clonotype: The junction and the germline gene differ at one end; a read error may be behind it. This chain uses TRBV10-2 with TRBJ1-5; D ambiguous. The germline CDR1 and CDR2 sequences are WSHSY and SAAADI. The CDR3 totals 13 residues. This chain's CDR3 is CASSYERIAARHF. CDR3 nucleotides: TGTGCCAGCAGTTACGAGCGAATCGCTGCCCGGCATTTT.

The V and J genes are TRBV12-3 or TRBV12-4 and TRBJ1-1, with a weak D call TRBD1 (5 bases). V lost 6 bases and J 6 bases, leaving 20 bases between the germline ends. The CDR3 extends over 15 amino acids. CDR3 sequence: CASRGLVGGTSEAFF. In DNA, the CDR3 is TGTGCCAGCAGGGGCCTCGTGGGGGGGACCTCTGAAGCTTTCTTT.

The sample holds many counts of this clonotype. The V call is TRBV29-1, the J call TRBJ2-5, with TRBD1 matching 8 bases. Germline V CDR1 and CDR2: SQVTM, ANQGSEA. The junction had 5 bases not matched to a gene; V was cut back by 4 bases and J by 4 bases. CDR3 length equals 13 residues. Written as DNA, the CDR3 is TGCAGCGTTGCCGCAGGGGGCGCAGAGACCCAGTACTTC. Residues: CSVAAGGAETQYF.

Concerning this clonotype itself: This may arise from a read error, as a much more abundant clone is one base away. The chain carries TRBV2 and TRBJ2-5, with D possibly being TRBD2 (5 bases). The germline CDR1 and CDR2 sequences are SNHLY and FYNNEI. With 11 bases removed from V and 2 bases from J, the gap between germline ends came to 18 bases. The CDR3 loop spans 14 amino acids. The CDR3 region is CAGMSRGGQETQYF. The CDR3 DNA reads as TGTGCCGGCATGTCACGCGGAGGTCAAGAGACCCAGTACTTC.